This T cell receptor (beta chain) appears in the sequencing data of a study of cytomegalovirus exposure and HLA in healthy donors. This clone was seen a single time. The antigen is unknown. Primers included in the PCR were 60 Vbeta and 13 Jbeta primers. In the study's own analysis: In a later analysis, the count reached some 73 million unique TCR beta chains, with around 10 million shared. TCRdb's table, derived via immunoSEQ multiplex PCR, lists solely in-frame clones and lacks some. V, J and clone size are taken as reported in that table, and D and trimming were inferred from the DNA itself. The data contain about 130,000 clones, roughly 82% of them seen just once; the ten biggest clones take up approximately 11%. Regarding the study as a whole: The study designated roughly 160 TCR beta chains cytomegalovirus-associated.

V lost 5 bases and J 5 bases, leaving 13 bases between the germline ends. The CDR3 has 13 amino acids. Germline V CDR1 and CDR2: SGHNT, YYREEE (reference sequence). Source material: PBMCs. This sequence was found in a male donor in good health and CMV-seropositive. J is TRBJ1-2 and V is TRBV5-4; D is perhaps TRBD1 (5 bases). The CDR3 here is CASRIGTAYGYTF. DNA of the CDR3: TGTGCCAGCAGAATCGGGACTGCTTATGGCTACACCTTC. Together with reference TRBV5-4 and TRBJ1-2, the CDR3 gives the full variable domain: ETGVTQSPTHLIKTRGQQVTLRCSSQSGHNTVSWYQQALGQGPQFIFQYYREEENGRGNFPPRFSGLQFPNYSSELNVNALELDDSALYLCASRIGTAYGYTFGSGTRLTVV.